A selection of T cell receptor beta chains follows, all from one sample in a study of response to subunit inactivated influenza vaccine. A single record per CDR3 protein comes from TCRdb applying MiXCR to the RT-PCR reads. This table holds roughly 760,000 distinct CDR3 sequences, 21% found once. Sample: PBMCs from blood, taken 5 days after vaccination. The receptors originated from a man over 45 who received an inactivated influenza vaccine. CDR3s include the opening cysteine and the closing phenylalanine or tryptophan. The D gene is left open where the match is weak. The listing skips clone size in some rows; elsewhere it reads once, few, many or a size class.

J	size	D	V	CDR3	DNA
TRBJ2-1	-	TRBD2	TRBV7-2	CASSFRLAGAYQFF	TGTGCCAGCAGCTTCCGACTAGCGGGGGCCTACCAGTTCTTC
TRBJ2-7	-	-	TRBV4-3	CASSQDKNRDEQYF	TGCGCCAGCAGCCAAGATAAGAACAGGGACGAGCAGTACTTC
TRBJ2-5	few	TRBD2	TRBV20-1	CSASLLGTSGGFQETQYF	TGCAGTGCTAGTTTGTTAGGGACTAGCGGGGGGTTCCAAGAGACCCAGTACTTC
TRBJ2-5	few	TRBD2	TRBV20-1	CSAATSGVGETQYF	TGCAGTGCCGCCACTAGCGGGGTGGGGGAGACCCAGTACTTC
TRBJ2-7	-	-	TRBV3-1	CASSRPGRPYEQYF	TGTGCCAGCAGTCGACCGGGACGGCCCTACGAGCAGTACTTC
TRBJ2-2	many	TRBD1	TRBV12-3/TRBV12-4	CASSLETGVRGELFF	TGTGCCAGCAGTTTAGAGACAGGGGTACGCGGGGAGCTGTTTTTT
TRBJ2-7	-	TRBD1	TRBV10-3	CAISESRQGTDEQYF	TGTGCCATCAGTGAGTCCCGACAGGGAACCGACGAGCAGTACTTC
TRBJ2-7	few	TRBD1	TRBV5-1	CASSLALGQGLYEQYF	TGCGCCAGCAGCTTGGCGTTGGGACAGGGGCTCTACGAGCAGTACTTC
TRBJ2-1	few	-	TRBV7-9	CASRPGHEQFF	TGTGCCAGCAGACCCGGGCATGAGCAGTTCTTC
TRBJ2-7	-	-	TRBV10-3	CAISESVSGEEQYF	TGTGCCATCAGTGAGTCAGTCTCTGGGGAGGAGCAGTACTTC
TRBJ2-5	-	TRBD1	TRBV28	CASKSAAQGDVTQYF	TGTGCCAGCAAGTCCGCGGCACAGGGGGATGTGACCCAGTACTTC
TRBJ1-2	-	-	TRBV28	CASSSGTGLNKYGYTF	TGTGCCAGCAGTTCAGGAACAGGGCTAAATAAGTATGGCTACACCTTC
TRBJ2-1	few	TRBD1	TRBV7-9	CASSRWTGGDNEQFF	TGTGCCAGTAGCCGCTGGACAGGGGGTGATAATGAGCAGTTCTTC
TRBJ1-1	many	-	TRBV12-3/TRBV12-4	CASILLVGTEAFF	TGTGCCAGCATTCTACTGGTTGGGACTGAAGCTTTCTTT
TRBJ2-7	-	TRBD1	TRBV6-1	CASRHRGGFYEQYF	TGTGCCAGCAGGCACAGGGGTGGTTTCTACGAGCAGTACTTC
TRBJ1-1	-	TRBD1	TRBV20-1	CSAGDRGRLTEAFF	TGCAGTGCTGGGGACAGGGGGCGCTTGACTGAAGCTTTCTTT
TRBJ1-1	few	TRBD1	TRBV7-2	CASSLQGVGTEAFF	TGTGCCAGCAGCTTACAGGGGGTGGGCACTGAAGCTTTCTTT
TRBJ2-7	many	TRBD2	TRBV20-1	CSATGTSGPYEQYF	TGCAGTGCAACCGGGACTAGCGGCCCCTACGAGCAGTACTTC
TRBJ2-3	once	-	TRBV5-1	CASSSDRYGGDTQYF	TGCGCCAGCAGCTCGGACAGGTACGGGGGAGATACGCAGTATTTT
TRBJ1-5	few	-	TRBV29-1	CSTTLSTLNQPQHF	TGCAGCACCACGCTGTCCACTTTAAATCAGCCCCAGCATTTT
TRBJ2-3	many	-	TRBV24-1	CATSDLGETGTLAAQYF	TGTGCCACCAGTGATTTGGGCGAGACTGGAACCCTTGCCGCGCAGTATTTT
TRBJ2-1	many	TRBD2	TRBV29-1	CSVARGLSSYNEQFF	TGCAGCGTTGCTCGGGGACTAAGCTCCTACAATGAGCAGTTCTTC
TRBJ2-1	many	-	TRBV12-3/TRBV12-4	CASSLNQFSYNEQFF	TGTGCCAGCAGTTTAAATCAGTTTTCCTACAATGAGCAGTTCTTC
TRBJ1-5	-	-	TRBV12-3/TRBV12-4	CASADGRNQPQHF	TGTGCCAGCGCGGACGGTCGAAATCAGCCCCAGCATTTT
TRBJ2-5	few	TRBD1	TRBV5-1	CASSIRGQGETQYF	TGCGCCAGCAGCATCAGGGGACAGGGCGAGACCCAGTACTTC
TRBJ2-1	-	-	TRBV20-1	CSASRSGDYNEQFF	TGCAGTGCTAGTAGGTCAGGGGACTACAATGAGCAGTTCTTC
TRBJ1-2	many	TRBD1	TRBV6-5	CASSYLNDRTGGGYTF	TGTGCCAGCAGTTACCTGAACGACCGGACAGGGGGAGGCTACACCTTC
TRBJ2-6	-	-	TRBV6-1	CASRTASGANVLTF	TGTGCCAGCAGGACGGCCTCTGGGGCCAACGTCCTGACTTTC
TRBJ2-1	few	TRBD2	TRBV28	CASSLASGPPYNEQFF	TGTGCCAGCAGTCTTGCTAGCGGGCCCCCCTACAATGAGCAGTTCTTC
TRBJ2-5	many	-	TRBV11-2	CASSLVVQETQYF	TGTGCCAGCAGCTTAGTCGTCCAAGAGACCCAGTACTTC
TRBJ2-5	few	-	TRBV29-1	CSVVPGGFETQYF	TGCAGCGTTGTGCCAGGGGGGTTTGAGACCCAGTACTTC
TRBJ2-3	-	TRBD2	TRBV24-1	CATSDRTSADTQYF	TGTGCCACCAGTGACCGGACTAGCGCAGATACGCAGTATTTT
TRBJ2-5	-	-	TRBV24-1	CATSDPDKYQETQYF	TGTGCCACCAGTGACCCGGACAAGTACCAAGAGACCCAGTACTTC
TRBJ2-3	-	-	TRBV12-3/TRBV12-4	CASSFSRSSDTQYF	TGTGCCAGCAGTTTTTCCAGGTCCTCAGATACGCAGTATTTT
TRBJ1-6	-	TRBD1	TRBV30	CAWAGQENSPLHF	TGTGCCTGGGCGGGACAGGAGAATTCACCCCTCCACTTT
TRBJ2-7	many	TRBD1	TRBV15	CATSRTGDSYEQYF	TGTGCCACCAGCAGGACAGGGGACTCCTACGAGCAGTACTTC
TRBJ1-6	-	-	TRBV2	CASSAEGSNSPLHF	TGTGCCAGCAGTGCCGAAGGCAGCAATTCACCCCTCCACTTT
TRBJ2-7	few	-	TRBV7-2	CASSLWSNSYEQYF	TGTGCCAGCAGCTTATGGTCTAACTCCTACGAGCAGTACTTC
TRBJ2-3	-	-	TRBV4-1	CASSQVAGDPDTQYF	TGCGCCAGCAGCCAAGTTGCCGGGGACCCCGATACGCAGTATTTT